The sample holds a few counts of the clone carrying this TCR beta chain. This entry comes from a study of human T cells and chemical hapten exposure. In the study overall: There were weekly diphenylcyclopropenone doses to the scalp for patients throughout the approximately 25-week study.

The CDR3 sequence is 16 residues long. Trimming stripped 2 bases from V and 4 bases from J, with 17 bases between. Germline values: CDR1 SGHTA, CDR2 FQGTGA. Time point: patch test 2, 6 weeks after DPC sensitization. The treatment was: therapeutic diphenylcyclopropenone sensitization with weekly scalp DPC. The library labeled individual cDNA molecules by adding unique molecular identifiers to them. Using its own MiXCR run on the RACE reads, TCRdb lists one record per CDR3 protein. The data show over 85,000 distinct CDR3 sequences, 7% to 10% seen once. The V call is TRBV7-3, the J call TRBJ2-5, with D tentatively TRBD1 (8 bases). This TCR was sampled from a middle-aged woman with alopecia areata. Some clones in this sample may be carry-over from other donors' samples. The specimen was whole blood, collected in connection with sensitization to the hapten diphenylcyclopropenone (DPC). CDR3 region: CASSLFGQGGRETQYF. As DNA, the CDR3 is TGTGCCAGCAGCTTATTTGGACAGGGCGGGAGAGAGACCCAGTACTTC.